These 29 T cell receptor beta chains were all obtained from the same sample, sequenced in a study of shared clonotypes between healthy human individuals (dated by TCRdb to the early 2020s). The library was prepared using the immunoSEQ multiplex PCR assay. In TCRdb, the immuneACCESS table is reduced to in-frame sequences with V and J assigned. These tables do not hold every clone; where another copy was compared, an unresolved V gene accounts for under half, and the others remain unexplained. The sample table holds approximately 1,500,000 clones, of which 95% to 99% were seen once. Around 0.45% of the sample comes from the top ten. The sample taken for sequencing was naive CD4+ T cells sorted from blood. The cell subset or site tag for this specimen amounts to: CD45RA+ positively selected. Every receptor here comes from a man younger than 45 in good health.

The rearrangement links TRBV15 to TRBJ1-5; no definite D call. The V end was cut by 0 bases, the J end by 0 bases, with 15 bases between. The V gene's germline CDR1 is LNHNV and CDR2 YYDKDF (reference sequence). The CDR3 has 18 residues. The CDR3 here is CATSRDPAVWNSNQPQHF. The CDR3 region has the DNA TGTGCCACCAGCAGAGATCCGGCCGTTTGGAATAGCAATCAGCCCCAGCATTTT.

CDR3 sequence: CASSRGTYEQYF. The CDR3 DNA sequence: TGTGCCAGCAGCCGGGGAACCTACGAGCAGTACTTC. The V gene is TRBV2, the J gene TRBJ2-7; a possible D gene is TRBD2 (5 bases). Trimming took off 6 bases at V and 2 bases at J, with 8 bases between the two ends. The CDR3 sequence is 12 residues long. Germline values: CDR1 SNHLY, CDR2 FYNNEI. Full variable domain (outside the CDR3, taken from reference TRBV2 and TRBJ2-7): EPEVTQTPSHQVTQMGQEVILRCVPISNHLYFYWYRQILGQKVEFLVSFYNNEISEKSEIFDDQFSVERPDGSNFTLKIRSTKLEDSAMYFCASSRGTYEQYFGPGTRLTVT.

The gene calls are TRBV7-2 and TRBJ1-1; no clear D gene. The V gene's germline CDR1 is SGHTA and CDR2 FQGNSA. The V and J ends lost 1 base and 0 bases respectively, with 12 bases between them. CDR3 length equals 16 residues. CDR3 coding DNA: TGTGCCAGCAGCTTAGAGTATCAGCCCTTGAACACTGAAGCTTTCTTT. Its translation is CASSLEYQPLNTEAFF.

Note on this clone: Other nucleotide sequences from this sample produce the same CDR3. The rearrangement links TRBV7-9 to TRBJ2-7; D is possibly TRBD1 or TRBD2 (5 bases each). Trimming took 5 bases from V and 0 from J, leaving 14 bases between them. Germline lookup yields CDR1 SEHNR and CDR2 FQNEAQ (reference sequence). The length of the CDR3 is 15 residues. In DNA, the CDR3 is TGTGCCAGCAGCCCCGGGACGTTAAGCTCCTACGAGCAGTACTTC. This encodes CASSPGTLSSYEQYF.

This clone was picked up one time. The chain recombines TRBV28 with TRBJ2-7, with 9 nucleotides matching TRBD1. Germline CDR1 and CDR2: MDHEN and SYDVKM. This CDR3 is built from 16 residues. The junction had 10 bases not matched to a gene; V was cut back by 3 bases and J by 4 bases. The CDR3 DNA follows: TGTGCCAGCAGTTTTGCGGGACAGGGTCTTCCTTACGAGCAGTACTTC. Translating it yields CASSFAGQGLPYEQYF.

In the case of this clone: The same CDR3 is also encoded by other DNA sequences in this sample. V usage is TRBV5-1 and J usage is TRBJ2-7, with a weak D call TRBD2 (6 bases). CDR1 and CDR2 (germline): SGHRS, YFSETQ. The CDR3 is 13 residues long. V was shortened by 0 bases and J by 6 bases, with 10 bases between the two germline ends. DNA for the CDR3: TGCGCCAGCAGCTTGGGCCAGGGAGGCGAGCAGTACTTC. Amino acid sequence: CASSLGQGGEQYF.

This chain joins TRBV14 and TRBJ2-5; D is ambiguous. The germline V and J ends were trimmed by 1 base and 5 bases, with 5 bases remaining between them. This CDR3 comprises 12 residues. CDR1 is SGHDN and CDR2 is FVKESK in the germline V gene. CDR3 in amino acids: CASSQVIETQYF. The CDR3 bases are TGTGCCAGCAGCCAAGTGATTGAGACCCAGTACTTC.

This chain links TRBV20-1 with TRBJ2-1, with TRBD2 matching over 8 bases. CDR3 length: 11 amino acids. Germline values: CDR1 DFQATT, CDR2 SNEGSKA (reference sequence). V was pared by 3 bases and J by 12 bases, with 4 bases of the junction left unmatched. The DNA of the CDR3 is TGCAGTGCTAGTCTGGCGGGAGGGCAGTTCTTC. The encoded protein is CSASLAGGQFF.

This clone was counted a single time. The CDR3 loop reads CASEVVPGGYTEAFF. The CDR3 nucleotides read TGTGCCAGCGAAGTAGTTCCGGGGGGTTACACTGAAGCTTTCTTT. This rearrangement joins TRBV7-8 to TRBJ1-1, with D maybe TRBD1 (5 bases). Germline assignment: CDR1 SGHVS and CDR2 FQNEAQ. The CDR3 has 15 residues. V was pared by 8 bases and J by 3 bases, with 19 bases between. Using reference TRBV7-8 and TRBJ1-1 for the parts outside the CDR3, the full variable domain is GAGVSQSPRYKVAKRGQDVALRCDPISGHVSLFWYQQALGQGPEFLTYFQNEAQLDKSGLPSDRFFAERPEGSVSTLKIQRTQQEDSAVYLCASEVVPGGYTEAFFGQGTRLTVV.

Concerning this clone itself: The same CDR3 is also encoded by other DNA sequences in this sample. CDR3 amino acids: CASSAGTNEKLFF. The DNA of the CDR3 is TGTGCCAGCTCCGCGGGAACTAATGAAAAACTGTTTTTT. The chain joins TRBV18 to TRBJ1-4; D is undetermined. Germline lookup yields CDR1 KGHSH and CDR2 LQKENI. This CDR3 contains 13 residues. The V gene lost 6 bases and the J gene lost 1 base, with 6 bases spanning the gap.

The chain employs TRBV18 and TRBJ2-2; no clear D. V lost 2 bases and J lost 4, with 11 bases in between. Per germline, CDR1 KGHSH and CDR2 LQKENI. This CDR3 spans 15 amino acids. CDR3 nucleotides: TGTGCCAGCTCACCAAGAGGAAGGTCCACCGGGGAGCTGTTTTTT. Residues: CASSPRGRSTGELFF.

The sample holds one count of this clone. The V and J genes are TRBV25-1 and TRBJ2-7, with D perhaps matching TRBD1 (5 bases). The germline gives CDR1 MGHDK, CDR2 SYGVNS. The CDR3 spans 12 residues. V lost 7 bases to trimming and J lost 0 bases, with 7 bases between them. In DNA form, the CDR3 reads TGTGCCAGCAAGGGGATCTCCTACGAGCAGTACTTC. Residues: CASKGISYEQYF.

The gene calls are TRBV7-9 and TRBJ2-7, with TRBD2 as a possible D gene (6 bases). V lost 4 bases and J 0 bases, leaving 19 bases between the germline ends. Germline V lookup: CDR1 SEHNR, CDR2 FQNEAQ (reference sequence). This CDR3 is 17 amino acids long. The CDR3: CASSSPALAGNSYEQYF. CDR3 sequence (DNA): TGTGCCAGCAGCTCCCCAGCTTTGGCGGGAAACTCCTACGAGCAGTACTTC.

CDR3 sequence (DNA): TGTGCCAGCCGTTTGGACCACTCTGGGGCCAACGTCCTGACTTTC. Its protein is CASRLDHSGANVLTF. The rearrangement joins TRBV19 to TRBJ2-6, with unresolved D. V was cut by 9 bases and J by 0 bases, with 12 bases left in between. Germline V gene data show CDR1 as LNHDA and CDR2 as SQIVND (reference sequence). CDR3 length: 15 residues. Variable domain in full (rest from reference TRBV19 and TRBJ2-6): DGGITQSPKYLFRKEGQNVTLSCEQNLNHDAMYWYRQDPGQGLRLIYYSQIVNDFQKGDIAEGYSVSREKKESFPLTVTSAQKNPTAFYLCASRLDHSGANVLTFGAGSRLTVL.

The V call is TRBV9, the J call TRBJ2-2; a weak D match, TRBD1 (6 bases). The germline V and J ends were trimmed by 3 bases and 3 bases, with 12 bases remaining between them. In germline, CDR1 is SGDLS, CDR2 YYNGEE. The CDR3 is 15 amino acids. The chain's CDR3 is CASSGRGTYTGELFF. CDR3 DNA sequence: TGTGCCAGCAGCGGCAGGGGAACTTACACCGGGGAGCTGTTTTTT.

This sequence joins TRBV11-2 and TRBJ2-7; no definite D call. Between the trimmed V and J ends, which lost 6 bases and 6 bases, there was a span of 12 bases. Germline lookup yields CDR1 SGHAT and CDR2 FQNNGV. This CDR3 is 12 amino acids long. In DNA, the CDR3 is TGTGCCAGCAGGGAAGGCAGGTTCGAGCAGTACTTC. This sequence encodes CASREGRFEQYF.

A remark on this clone: The sample holds other DNA sequences that translate to the same CDR3. V is TRBV2 and J is TRBJ2-7; 7 bases are shared with TRBD1. In germline, CDR1 is SNHLY, CDR2 FYNNEI. This CDR3 comprises 13 residues. V lost 6 bases to trimming and J lost 4 bases; unmatched junction nucleotides: 6. CDR3 bases: TGTGCCAGCAGACGGGACAGACCGTACGAGCAGTACTTC. It specifies CASRRDRPYEQYF.

This rearrangement joins TRBV19 to TRBJ2-7; either TRBD1 or TRBD2 may supply D (6 bases each). Trimming cost V 1 base and J 3 bases, with 16 bases left between them. Germline CDR1 reads LNHDA; CDR2 reads SQIVND (reference sequence). The CDR3 spans 16 residues. The CDR3 sequence is CASSIGGTLAIYEQYF. The CDR3 nucleotides read TGTGCCAGTAGTATAGGCGGGACATTGGCGATCTACGAGCAGTACTTC.

The J gene is TRBJ2-7, the V gene TRBV7-3, with a weak D call TRBD2 (6 bases). Germline CDR1 and CDR2: SGHTA and FQGTGA. Trimming stripped 1 base from V and 2 bases from J, with 12 bases between. The CDR3 consists of 15 residues. The CDR3 region is CASSLIGGGTYEQYF. CDR3 in DNA: TGTGCCAGCAGCTTAATCGGAGGAGGGACCTACGAGCAGTACTTC. Supplemented by reference TRBV7-3 and TRBJ2-7, the full variable domain reads GAGVSQTPSNKVTEKGKYVELRCDPISGHTALYWYRQSLGQGPEFLIYFQGTGAADDSGLPNDRFFAVRPEGSVSTLKIQRTERGDSAVYLCASSLIGGGTYEQYFGPGTRLTVT.

The CDR3 loop reads CSVERGRNYGYTF. DNA of the CDR3: TGCAGCGTTGAACGGGGCCGTAACTATGGCTACACCTTC. The rearrangement links TRBV29-1 to TRBJ1-2; a weak D match, TRBD1 (5 bases). The CDR3 is 13 amino acids. The V end lost 2 bases, the J end lost 1 base, and 8 bases lay between the germline ends. From germline, CDR1 is SQVTM and CDR2 ANQGSEA.

This chain connects TRBV4-2 to TRBJ1-4, with D unresolved. V lost 0 bases and J 7 bases, leaving 9 bases between the germline ends. Germline values: CDR1 LGHNA, CDR2 YNFKEQ. The length of the CDR3 is 14 residues. This CDR3 is CASSQDGAGEKLFF. The CDR3 nucleotides read TGTGCCAGCAGCCAAGATGGAGCAGGTGAAAAACTGTTTTTT.

The CDR3 DNA sequence: TGTGCCAGCGAGAGGCTACCCTACAATGAGCAGTTCTTC. It is translated as CASERLPYNEQFF. The chain employs TRBV6-1 and TRBJ2-1; D remains ambiguous. The CDR3 consists of 13 residues. Per the germline V gene, CDR1 is MNHNS and CDR2 is SASEGT. Trimming removed 8 bases at V and 2 bases at J, with 10 bases between.

J is TRBJ2-7 and V is TRBV9; 7 bases fit TRBD2. Germline V lookup: CDR1 SGDLS, CDR2 YYNGEE. Trimming at V came to 0 bases and at J to 2 bases, leaving 5 bases not matched to a gene. This CDR3 has 15 amino acids. CDR3 nucleotide sequence: TGTGCCAGCAGCGTAGAAGCTAGCGGCCCCTACGAGCAGTACTTC. Amino acids: CASSVEASGPYEQYF.

V gene TRBV5-1 combines with J gene TRBJ2-1; 8 nucleotides align to TRBD2. Per germline, CDR1 SGHRS and CDR2 YFSETQ. The V and J ends lost 5 bases and 7 bases, in that order; junction bases with no gene match: 8. The CDR3 runs 14 residues. CDR3 DNA sequence: TGCGCCAGCAGAGCGGGAGTAACTGGTAATGAGCAGTTCTTC. It encodes CASRAGVTGNEQFF. The variable domain in full, completed from reference TRBV5-1 and TRBJ2-1, reads KAGVTQTPRYLIKTRGQQVTLSCSPISGHRSVSWYQQTPGQGLQFLFEYFSETQRNKGNFPGRFSGRQFSNSRSEMNVSTLELGDSALYLCASRAGVTGNEQFFGPGTRLTVL.

The chain recombines TRBV28 with TRBJ1-5; a possible D gene is TRBD1 (5 bases). The ends were cut back, 2 bases at V and 3 bases at J, with 14 bases in the middle. The CDR3 contains 16 residues. Per the germline V gene, CDR1 is MDHEN and CDR2 is SYDVKM. CDR3 protein: CASSLESMGPNQPQHF. Here the CDR3 DNA reads TGTGCCAGCAGTTTAGAAAGCATGGGGCCCAATCAGCCCCAGCATTTT.

The rearrangement joins TRBV6-1 to TRBJ2-7; possible D gene TRBD1, 5 bases. The length of the CDR3 is 12 residues. With 6 bases removed from V and 5 bases from J, the gap between germline ends came to 11 bases. Germline assignment: CDR1 MNHNS and CDR2 SASEGT. Here the CDR3 DNA reads TGTGCCAGCAGAAACACAGGAAACGAGCAGTACTTC. Residues: CASRNTGNEQYF.

This rearrangement joins TRBV18 to TRBJ1-4, with TRBD1 matching over 7 bases. Germline loops: CDR1 KGHSH, CDR2 LQKENI. With 2 bases clipped from V and 3 bases from J, the junction kept 6 bases outside the gene matches. This CDR3 is 16 amino acids long. CDR3 loop: CASSPKQGKANEKLFF. CDR3 DNA sequence: TGTGCCAGCTCACCAAAACAGGGGAAGGCTAATGAAAAACTGTTTTTT.

This chain links TRBV19 with TRBJ2-3; the match to TRBD1 covers 11 bases. The CDR3 consists of 16 residues. The ends lost 6 bases at V and 4 bases at J; junction bases unmatched: 9. Germline values: CDR1 LNHDA, CDR2 SQIVND (reference sequence). The CDR3, as DNA: TGTGCCAGTAGCGGGGGGACAGGGGGTGCAGCAGATACGCAGTATTTT. It yields the protein CASSGGTGGAADTQYF.

CDR3 nucleotide sequence: TGTGCCAGCAGCCTTTCGACAGGGGCCTACGAGCAGTACTTC. Amino acid sequence: CASSLSTGAYEQYF. V usage is TRBV14 and J usage is TRBJ2-7; TRBD1 matches at 8 bases. The CDR3 consists of 14 residues. Germline V CDR1 and CDR2: SGHDN, FVKESK. The J segment lost 2 bases and the V segment lost 4 bases, leaving 4 bases of the junction unmatched.